A selection of T cell receptor beta chains follows, all from one sample in a study of T cell responses to AZD1222 COVID-19 vaccine. Repertoires were generated with immunoSEQ multiplex PCR, while TCRdb's copy carries only in-frame clones and drops some. The data contain about 83,000 clones, 80% to 90% of them seen just once; the ten biggest clones take up roughly 3.1%. The sequenced sample was peripheral blood, obtained 28 days after the second AZD1222 dose. The source is an adult who received the AZD1222 COVID-19 vaccine. CDR3s include the opening cysteine and the closing phenylalanine or tryptophan. The order of the fields is V gene, J gene, CDR3 protein.

TRBV12-5,TRBJ1-1,CASGLGQGQAFF
TRBV9,TRBJ1-1,CASSVETGQGTEAFF
TRBV7-2,TRBJ2-5,CASGGNQETQYF
TRBV2,TRBJ1-5,CASSWRRPGNQPQHF
TRBV2,TRBJ2-2,CASSAVTTGELFF
TRBV6-1,TRBJ2-1,CASSEVGTGDEQFF
TRBV27,TRBJ2-1,CASRLGRWFDNEQFF
TRBV6-5,TRBJ1-5,CACIGGPTEQPQHF
TRBV24-1,TRBJ2-1,CATSDSSGSGFYNEQFF
TRBV30,TRBJ2-7,CAWSAGDSYEQYF
TRBV6-5,TRBJ2-5,CASSIRDYSQETQYF
TRBV11-3,TRBJ1-3,CASSLDSRSGNTIYF
TRBV21-1,TRBJ1-3,CASSRKQGSGNTIYF
TRBV11-3,TRBJ2-7,CASSVQRGYEQYF
TRBV5-1,TRBJ2-5,CASSFGLVRETQYF
TRBV4-1,TRBJ2-7,CASSQDRDRAPYEQYF
TRBV28,TRBJ2-4,CASSLGGGTLAKNIQYF
TRBV2,TRBJ1-1,CASSVHQNTEAFF
TRBV5-4,TRBJ2-6,CASRSGTGATGANVLTF
TRBV27,TRBJ1-4,CASSAWGEKLFF
TRBV3-1/TRBV3-2,TRBJ2-3,CASSDRATQYF
TRBV28,TRBJ1-1,CASSIRTYRSTEAFF
TRBV4-1,TRBJ1-6,CASSLAPSGGNSPLHF
TRBV9,TRBJ2-3,CASSAGTSGSTSTDTQYF
TRBV4-3,TRBJ2-7,CASSQRGDEQYF
TRBV5-1,TRBJ1-5,CASSSVGGNNQPQHF
TRBV29-1,TRBJ2-3,CSVAAGQGNTQYF
TRBV21-1,TRBJ2-7,CASSSRVTYEQYF
TRBV6-6,TRBJ1-1,CASSDPGQGVTEAFF
TRBV28,TRBJ1-5,CASSSGQGRNQPQHF
TRBV2,TRBJ2-7,CASRNGVEQYF
TRBV7-2,TRBJ1-6,CASSLGSLLNSPLHF
TRBV7-8,TRBJ2-3,CASSLENVGVTQYF
TRBV28,TRBJ2-1,CASSRWTSGYNEQFF
TRBV14,TRBJ1-1,CASSQVPLRTEAFF
TRBV20-1,TRBJ1-4,CSASFPPRTGNFEKLFF
TRBV12-3/TRBV12-4,TRBJ2-2,CASSLGTGELFF
TRBV6-6,TRBJ1-2,CASSYGGEGYGYTF
TRBV18,TRBJ2-5,CASSPGTEETQYF
TRBV28,TRBJ2-7,CASRPGRGYEQYF
TRBV28,TRBJ1-5,CASNPAEGVQVENSNQPQHF
TRBV28,TRBJ2-7,CASSFLRYEQYF
TRBV27,TRBJ2-3,CASSCPAGQGLDSTDTQYF
TRBV18,TRBJ1-1,CASSPGQGTEAFF
TRBV2,TRBJ2-2,CASSGFRSNTGELFF
TRBV30,TRBJ1-3,CAWSVQGANTIYF
TRBV15,TRBJ1-3,CATSRDPGRNSGNTIYF
TRBV11-2,TRBJ1-2,CASSNRDSYGYTF
TRBV11-2,TRBJ2-3,CASSFGRSTDTQYF
TRBV28,TRBJ2-3,CASSLQAVFTDTQYF
TRBV24-1,TRBJ1-2,CATSDRGTSNYGYTF
TRBV7-2,TRBJ2-4,CASSSRTPVTGIQYF
TRBV5-1,TRBJ1-2,CASSGNLDGYTF
TRBV9,TRBJ2-5,CASSASPAETQYF
TRBV5-6,TRBJ1-3,CASSYGTGNTIYF
TRBV4-3,TRBJ1-5,CASSQQRLGNQPQHF
TRBV29-1,TRBJ1-1,CSVERQGNTEAFF